What follows are 26 T cell receptor beta chains derived from one specimen sequenced in a study of T cells after somatic rescue of genetic block. Repertoires were generated with immunoSEQ multiplex PCR, while TCRdb's copy carries only in-frame clones and drops some. This table holds 80,000 to 90,000 clones, more than 80% found once. Input material: peripheral blood mononuclear cells (PBMCs). These receptors all come from a young woman.

The sample holds a few counts of this clone. V and J are TRBV28 and TRBJ1-5, with D uncertain. This CDR3 spans 15 amino acids. The germline CDR1 and CDR2 sequences are MDHEN and SYDVKM. V lost 3 bases to trimming and J lost 2 bases, with 11 bases between them. CDR3 residues: CASSFRRTGNQPQHF. CDR3 nucleotides: TGTGCCAGCAGTTTCCGCAGGACGGGCAATCAGCCCCAGCATTTT.

This clone has a single count. The J gene is TRBJ2-7, the V gene TRBV11-3; 7 bases align to TRBD1. The CDR3 sequence is 16 residues long. Germline lookup yields CDR1 SGHNT and CDR2 YENEEA. V lost 3 bases and J lost 0; bases outside the gene matches: 8. The CDR3 protein is CASSFQIGQASYEQYF. CDR3 nucleotides: TGTGCCAGCAGCTTTCAAATCGGACAGGCCTCCTACGAGCAGTACTTC.

This chain connects TRBV7-3 to TRBJ2-1; D is undetermined. V lost 5 bases and J 2 bases, leaving 10 bases between the germline ends. The V gene's germline CDR1 is SGHTA and CDR2 FQGTGA. The length of the CDR3 is 14 residues. The CDR3 reads CASSVGPTYNEQFF. The CDR3 coding sequence is TGTGCCAGCAGCGTCGGACCAACCTACAATGAGCAGTTCTTC.

The chain couples TRBV7-9 to TRBJ2-1, with D uncertain. CDR1 and CDR2 (germline): SEHNR, FQNEAQ (reference sequence). The ends were cut back, 7 bases at V and 2 bases at J, with 15 bases in the middle. The CDR3 has 15 amino acids. The CDR3 spells CASTDGRHPYNEQFF. CDR3 coding DNA: TGTGCCAGCACCGACGGTAGGCACCCCTACAATGAGCAGTTCTTC.

The rearrangement joins TRBV5-1 to TRBJ2-3; unclear D gene. The CDR3 has 14 amino acids. CDR1 and CDR2 from the germline V gene are SGHRS and YFSETQ. Trimming left V 4 bases short and J 0 bases short, with 9 bases between. The chain's CDR3 is CASSPRISTDTQYF. CDR3 DNA: TGCGCCAGCAGCCCGCGGATTAGCACAGATACGCAGTATTTT.

The chain uses TRBV27 and TRBJ2-1; tentatively, D is TRBD1 or TRBD2 (5 bases each). Trimming cost V 4 bases and J 9 bases, with 16 bases left between them. The CDR3 extends over 14 amino acids. Germline-derived CDR1 and CDR2 are MNHEY and SMNVEV (reference sequence). This chain's CDR3 is CASSSPGTSSEQFF. CDR3 in DNA: TGTGCCAGCAGTTCCCCCGGGACCAGCAGTGAGCAGTTCTTC.

This clone was seen a handful of times. This chain uses TRBV6-6 with TRBJ2-1; maybe TRBD1 (5 bases). This CDR3 spans 15 amino acids. V lost 2 bases and J 5 bases, leaving 13 bases between the germline ends. The germline V gene has CDR1 MNHNY and CDR2 SVGAGI (reference sequence). CDR3 sequence reads: CASSYHRQKNNEQFF. In nucleotides, the CDR3 is TGTGCCAGCAGTTACCACCGACAGAAGAACAATGAGCAGTTCTTC.

This clone was seen a handful of times. The chain couples TRBV14 to TRBJ1-1; no firm D call. CDR3 length: 12 amino acids. Between the trimmed V and J ends, which lost 8 bases and 6 bases, there was a span of 13 bases. Germline CDR1 and CDR2: SGHDN and FVKESK. Here the CDR3 reads CASALIGPEAFF. The CDR3 DNA is TGTGCCAGCGCCTTGATCGGTCCTGAAGCTTTCTTT.

V is TRBV10-1 and J is TRBJ2-7, with D possibly matching TRBD2 (7 bases). The V gene's germline CDR1 is WNHNN and CDR2 SYGVQD (reference sequence). There are 13 residues in the CDR3. Trimming shortened V by 2 bases and J by 6 bases, and 11 bases separated the two germline ends. CDR3 in amino acids: CASSERGGGEQYF. Written as DNA, the CDR3 is TGCGCCAGCAGTGAGAGGGGGGGCGGCGAGCAGTACTTC.

The chain employs TRBV6-4 and TRBJ2-1; D assignment may be TRBD1 or TRBD2 (6 bases each). In germline, CDR1 is MRHNA, CDR2 SNTAGT. V was clipped by 4 bases and J by 9 bases, with 13 bases between them. The CDR3 is made up of 13 amino acids. This CDR3 is CASSGERGVEQFF. The CDR3 DNA reads TGTGCCAGCAGTGGCGAGAGGGGGGTTGAGCAGTTCTTC.

As DNA, the CDR3 is TGTGCCAGCAGCGTAGCTACGTGGACAGGGCAAATGTTGTGGAACACTGAAGCTTTCTTT. Protein product: CASSVATWTGQMLWNTEAFF. This chain joins TRBV9 and TRBJ1-1, with 8 bases fitting TRBD1. The V gene end was trimmed by 0 bases and the J gene end by 1 base; junction bases not matched to a gene: 17. Per the germline V gene, CDR1 is SGDLS and CDR2 is YYNGEE. The CDR3 contains 20 residues.

The chain combines TRBV6-1 with TRBJ1-3; D is unresolved. Germline loops: CDR1 MNHNS, CDR2 SASEGT. V was clipped by 3 bases and J by 0 bases, with 9 bases between them. CDR3 size: 15 residues. The CDR3 region has the DNA TGTGCCAGCAGTGACCCTGTTCCCTCTGGAAACACCATATATTTT. It is translated as CASSDPVPSGNTIYF.

V is TRBV6-5 and J is TRBJ2-5, with D maybe TRBD2 (7 bases). Per germline, CDR1 MNHEY and CDR2 SVGAGI. Trimming removed 0 bases from V and 5 bases from J, with 13 bases in between. This CDR3 is built from 15 residues. The CDR3 here is CASSYSGGASETQYF. As DNA, the CDR3 is TGTGCCAGCAGTTACTCGGGGGGGGCGTCGGAGACCCAGTACTTC.

The chain links TRBV4-3 to TRBJ2-5; no definite D call. The CDR3 is 15 amino acids. The ends were cut back, 2 bases at V and 1 base at J, with 11 bases in the middle. Germline CDR1 is LGHNA and CDR2 is YSLEER. CDR3 sequence (DNA): TGCGCCAGCAGCCAATTTTACGGACCCCAAGAGACCCAGTACTTC. Translating it yields CASSQFYGPQETQYF.

The rearrangement uses TRBV5-1 and TRBJ2-2; 7 nucleotides agree with TRBD2. V shed 5 bases and J 3 bases; nucleotides not matched to a gene: 7. The CDR3 covers 15 residues. CDR1 SGHRS and CDR2 YFSETQ come from the germline V gene. In nucleotides, the CDR3 is TGCGCCAGCAGACCGGGCGGGGGTGACACCGGGGAGCTGTTTTTT. Its translation: CASRPGGGDTGELFF.

This chain uses TRBV28 with TRBJ2-3; 9 bases are a match to TRBD1. Trimming took 2 bases from V and 9 from J; bases not matched to a gene: 6. CDR1 MDHEN and CDR2 SYDVKM come from the germline V gene. The CDR3 contains 14 residues. The CDR3: CASSLQQGARTQYF. CDR3 in DNA: TGTGCCAGCAGTTTACAACAGGGGGCGCGGACGCAGTATTTT. The entire variable domain, with the rest obtained from reference TRBV28 and TRBJ2-3, is as follows: DVKVTQSSRYLVKRTGEKVFLECVQDMDHENMFWYRQDPGLGLRLIYFSYDVKMKEKGDIPEGYSVSREKKERFSLILESASTNQTSMYLCASSLQQGARTQYFGPGTRLTVL.

The chain recombines TRBV27 with TRBJ2-3; 7 bases line up with TRBD2. The CDR3 is 14 residues long. J gave up 1 base and V 11 bases, and 9 bases lay outside the gene matches. Per the germline V gene, CDR1 is MNHEY and CDR2 is SMNVEV (reference sequence). The CDR3: CAGSRESGTDTQYF. CDR3 sequence (DNA): TGTGCCGGATCGCGGGAGTCGGGCACAGATACGCAGTATTTT.

The chain combines TRBV7-9 with TRBJ2-7; the match to TRBD1 covers 9 bases. CDR1 and CDR2 (germline): SEHNR, FQNEAQ (reference sequence). This CDR3 comprises 15 residues. V was clipped by 7 bases and J by 5 bases; unmatched bases: 12. DNA for the CDR3: TGTGCCAGCACCCACCCCCGGGACAGGGTGCACGAGCAGTACTTC. Translated, it gives CASTHPRDRVHEQYF.

This chain links TRBV7-8 with TRBJ2-3; D is perhaps TRBD1 or TRBD2 (5 bases each). CDR3 length: 19 residues. V was trimmed by 4 bases and J by 2 bases, leaving 25 bases between them. Germline-derived CDR1 and CDR2 are SGHVS and FQNEAQ. CDR3 region: CASSSAHGTIPLPTDTQYF. CDR3 DNA sequence: TGTGCCAGCAGCTCTGCCCACGGGACCATACCCCTCCCCACAGATACGCAGTATTTT.

This rearrangement joins TRBV5-4 to TRBJ2-3, with TRBD2 matching over 14 bases. The CDR3 contains 16 residues. V was clipped by 1 base and J by 4 bases; unmatched bases: 2. CDR1 SGHNT and CDR2 YYREEE come from the germline V gene (reference sequence). The CDR3 DNA is TGTGCCAGCAGCTTGAGACTAGCGGGAGGGGCAGATACGCAGTATTTT. As protein: CASSLRLAGGADTQYF.

V usage is TRBV10-3 and J usage is TRBJ2-7, with 9 bases fitting TRBD1. Germline V gene lookup returns CDR1 ENHRY and CDR2 SYGVKD. The J segment lost 7 bases and the V segment lost 0 bases, leaving 4 bases of the junction unmatched. This CDR3 has 14 amino acids. CDR3 protein: CAISESTGGVEQYF. DNA for the CDR3: TGTGCCATCAGTGAGTCAACAGGGGGCGTAGAGCAGTACTTC.

The chain couples TRBV5-1 to TRBJ2-6, with TRBD1 matching over 7 bases. V lost 0 bases and J lost 0; bases outside the gene matches: 3. Germline V gene sequence: CDR1 SGHRS, CDR2 YFSETQ. The CDR3 length is 17 residues. In DNA form, the CDR3 reads TGCGCCAGCAGCTTGGGCAGGGGGTTCTCTGGGGCCAACGTCCTGACTTTC. Amino acid sequence: CASSLGRGFSGANVLTF.

V is TRBV27 and J is TRBJ2-3; maybe TRBD1 (6 bases). Germline V lookup: CDR1 MNHEY, CDR2 SMNVEV (reference sequence). Trimming removed 7 bases from V and 0 bases from J, with 14 bases in between. The CDR3 covers 15 residues. CDR3 sequence: CASTITGMSTDTQYF. DNA for the CDR3: TGTGCCAGCACCATCACAGGGATGAGCACAGATACGCAGTATTTT.

This clone was seen once. The rearrangement joins TRBV29-1 to TRBJ1-1; D may be TRBD1 (5 bases). CDR1 and CDR2 (germline): SQVTM, ANQGSEA. The CDR3 totals 10 residues. In DNA form, the CDR3 reads TGCGGGGGTTTGGGTACTGAAGCTTTCTTT. Protein: CGGLGTEAFF.

The J gene is TRBJ2-3, the V gene TRBV10-3; TRBD1 matches 7 bases. V gave up 2 bases and J gave up 0 bases; unmatched junction bases: 2. The CDR3 is 15 residues long. Germline V lookup: CDR1 ENHRY, CDR2 SYGVKD. The CDR3 DNA reads as TGTGCCATCAGTGAGGGACAGGTGAGCACAGATACGCAGTATTTT. Translated: CAISEGQVSTDTQYF.

The V call is TRBV28, the J call TRBJ2-7; 9 nucleotides line up with TRBD1. The CDR3 has 17 residues. Per the germline V gene, CDR1 is MDHEN and CDR2 is SYDVKM. The V gene end was trimmed by 6 bases and the J gene end by 7 bases; junction bases not matched to a gene: 19. The CDR3 DNA reads as TGTGCCAGCAGCCCACCGCTCACCGGGACAGGGCTGGGTGAGCAGTACTTC. Amino acid sequence: CASSPPLTGTGLGEQYF.